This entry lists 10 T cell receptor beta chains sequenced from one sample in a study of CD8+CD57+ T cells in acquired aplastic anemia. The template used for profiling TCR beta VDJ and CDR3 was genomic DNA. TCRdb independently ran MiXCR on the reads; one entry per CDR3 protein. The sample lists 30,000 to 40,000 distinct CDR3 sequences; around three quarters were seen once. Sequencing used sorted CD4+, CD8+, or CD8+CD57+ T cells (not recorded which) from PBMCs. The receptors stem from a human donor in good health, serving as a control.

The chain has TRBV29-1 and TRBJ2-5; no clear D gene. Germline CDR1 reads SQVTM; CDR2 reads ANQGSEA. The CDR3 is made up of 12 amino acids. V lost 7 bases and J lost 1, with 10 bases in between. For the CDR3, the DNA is TGCAGCGCTTCGACGGCCCAAGAGACCCAGTACTTC. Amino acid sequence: CSASTAQETQYF.

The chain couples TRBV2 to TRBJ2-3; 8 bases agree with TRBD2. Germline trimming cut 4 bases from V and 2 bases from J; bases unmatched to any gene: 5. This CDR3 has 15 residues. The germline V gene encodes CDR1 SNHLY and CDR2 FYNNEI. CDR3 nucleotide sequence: TGTGCCAGCAGTGTCGGCGGGGGGACCACAGATACGCAGTATTTT. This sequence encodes CASSVGGGTTDTQYF.

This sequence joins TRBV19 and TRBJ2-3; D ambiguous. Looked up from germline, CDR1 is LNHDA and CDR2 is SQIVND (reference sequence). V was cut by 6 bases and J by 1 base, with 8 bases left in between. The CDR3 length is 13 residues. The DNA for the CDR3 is TGTGCCAGTAGACCAGGAGGCACAGATACGCAGTATTTT. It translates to CASRPGGTDTQYF.

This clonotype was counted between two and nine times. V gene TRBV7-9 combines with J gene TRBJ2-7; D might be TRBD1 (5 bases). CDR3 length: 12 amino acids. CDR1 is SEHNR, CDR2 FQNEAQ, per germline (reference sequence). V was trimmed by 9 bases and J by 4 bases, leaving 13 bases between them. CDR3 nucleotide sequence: TGTGCCAGTGGGGCAGTACCTTACGAGCAGTACTTC. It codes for CASGAVPYEQYF.

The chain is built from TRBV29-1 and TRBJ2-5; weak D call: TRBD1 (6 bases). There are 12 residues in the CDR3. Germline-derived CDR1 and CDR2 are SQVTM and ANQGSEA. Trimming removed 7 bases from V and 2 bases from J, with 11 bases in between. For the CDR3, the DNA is TGCAGCGCAGGGGACCAGCAAGAGACCCAGTACTTC. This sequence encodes CSAGDQQETQYF.

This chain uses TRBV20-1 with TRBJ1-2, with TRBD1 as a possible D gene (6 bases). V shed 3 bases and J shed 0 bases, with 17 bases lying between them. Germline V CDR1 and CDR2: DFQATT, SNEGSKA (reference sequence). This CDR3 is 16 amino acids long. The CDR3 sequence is CSARFVGQQTNYGYTF. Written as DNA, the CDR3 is TGCAGTGCTAGGTTTGTCGGACAGCAAACTAACTATGGCTACACCTTC.

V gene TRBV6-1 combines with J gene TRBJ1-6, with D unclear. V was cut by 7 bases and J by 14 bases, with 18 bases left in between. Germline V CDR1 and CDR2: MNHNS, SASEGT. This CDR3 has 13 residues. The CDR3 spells CASTEREGLSLHF. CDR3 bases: TGTGCCAGCACTGAGCGGGAGGGATTGTCCCTCCACTTT.

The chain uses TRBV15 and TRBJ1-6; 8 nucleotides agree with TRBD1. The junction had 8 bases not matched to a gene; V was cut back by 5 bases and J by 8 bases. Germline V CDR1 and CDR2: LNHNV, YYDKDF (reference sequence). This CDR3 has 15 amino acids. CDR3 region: CATSWGQDGDSPLHF. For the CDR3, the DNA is TGTGCCACCAGCTGGGGACAGGACGGGGATTCACCCCTCCACTTT.

CDR3 region: CASSIVEGGNEQFF. CDR3 nucleotides: TGTGCCAGTAGTATTGTGGAGGGGGGGAATGAGCAGTTCTTC. The rearrangement links TRBV19 to TRBJ2-1, with D perhaps TRBD2 (7 bases). V was pared by 3 bases and J by 7 bases, with 13 bases between. This CDR3 contains 14 residues. Germline CDR1 LNHDA, CDR2 SQIVND (reference sequence).

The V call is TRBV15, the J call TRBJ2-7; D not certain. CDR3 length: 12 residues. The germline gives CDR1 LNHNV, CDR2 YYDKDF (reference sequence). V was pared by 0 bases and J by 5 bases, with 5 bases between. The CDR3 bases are TGTGCCACCAGCAGAGATCAGGACGAGCAGTACTTC. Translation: CATSRDQDEQYF.